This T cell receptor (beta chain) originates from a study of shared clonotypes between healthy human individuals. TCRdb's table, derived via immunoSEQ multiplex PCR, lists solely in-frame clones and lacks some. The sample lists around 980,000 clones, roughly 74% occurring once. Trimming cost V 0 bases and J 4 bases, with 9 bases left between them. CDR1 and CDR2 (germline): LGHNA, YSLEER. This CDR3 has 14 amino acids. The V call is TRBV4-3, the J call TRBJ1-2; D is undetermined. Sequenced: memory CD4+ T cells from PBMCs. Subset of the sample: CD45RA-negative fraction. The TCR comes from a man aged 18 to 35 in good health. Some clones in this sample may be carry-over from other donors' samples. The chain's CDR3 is CASSQEGRLYGYTF. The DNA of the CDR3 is TGCGCCAGCAGCCAAGAGGGCCGTCTCTATGGCTACACCTTC.